These 23 T cell receptor beta chains were sequenced from one sample in a study of T cell changes during pregnancy in multiple sclerosis. Libraries were prepared by immunoSEQ multiplex PCR; TCRdb keeps only in-frame clonotypes and omits some of them. The table shows tens of thousands of clones, with 92% occurring only once. The sequenced sample was CD8+ T cells from peripheral blood mononuclear cells, obtained in the first trimester of pregnancy. Every receptor here comes from a female donor with multiple sclerosis, enrolled in a pregnancy study.

The CDR3, as DNA: TGTGCCAGCAGTTACGGGTTCCAAGAGACCCAGTACTTC. Protein sequence: CASSYGFQETQYF. The chain links TRBV27 to TRBJ2-5, with no clear D. The CDR3 length is 13 residues. Germline assignment: CDR1 MNHEY and CDR2 SMNVEV (reference sequence). Deletions cut 4 bases from V and 1 base from J, with 7 bases between.

Regarding this clone: Because the CDR3's place on the DNA is in doubt, the DNA is left out and the CDR3 is given as listed by TCRdb. The rearrangement links TRBV27 to TRBJ2-3; TRBD2 is taken as the D call from the table, unchecked against the DNA. Ends included, the CDR3 has 19 residues. Germline assignment: CDR1 MNHEY and CDR2 SMNVEV (reference sequence). The CDR3: CASSSSGLGLAGGLGTQYF.

The chain joins TRBV20-1 to TRBJ1-2; no clear D. The V end was cut by 5 bases, the J end by 3 bases, with 4 bases between. The CDR3 is made up of 10 amino acids. Germline CDR1 and CDR2: DFQATT and SNEGSKA (reference sequence). CDR3 nucleotides: TGCAGTGCTCGGGACTATGGCTACACCTTC. Amino acids: CSARDYGYTF.

The chain joins TRBV18 to TRBJ1-5; perhaps TRBD1 as D (5 bases). Trimming removed 6 bases from V and 9 bases from J, with 30 bases in between. Per the germline V gene, CDR1 is KGHSH and CDR2 is LQKENI. The CDR3 is made up of 18 amino acids. The CDR3 sequence: CASSDTQLRDSGEGPQHF. For the CDR3, the DNA is TGTGCCAGCTCCGATACTCAACTCAGGGATTCGGGGGAAGGGCCCCAGCATTTT.

V is TRBV2 and J is TRBJ2-6, with D tentatively TRBD1 (6 bases). Trimming removed 6 bases from V and 2 bases from J, with 11 bases in between. CDR1 is SNHLY, CDR2 FYNNEI, per germline. This CDR3 comprises 15 residues. The DNA of the CDR3 is TGTGCCAGCAGCCCAGGGGCCCCTGGGGCCAACGTCCTGACTTTC. Translated: CASSPGAPGANVLTF.

This chain uses TRBV6-6 with TRBJ1-2; D is unresolved. The CDR3 sequence is 14 residues long. Trimming stripped 6 bases from V and 0 bases from J, with 11 bases between. CDR1 is MNHNY and CDR2 is SVGAGI in the germline V gene (reference sequence). The CDR3 here is CASSRDSSNYGYTF. CDR3 in DNA: TGTGCCAGCAGCCGAGACTCCTCTAACTATGGCTACACCTTC.

The chain links TRBV9 to TRBJ2-3, with TRBD2 as a possible D gene (5 bases). Deletions cut 0 bases from V and 4 bases from J, with 15 bases between. This CDR3 has 16 residues. CDR1 is SGDLS and CDR2 is YYNGEE in the germline V gene. The CDR3, as DNA: TGTGCCAGCAGCGTAGACCGGGGAAGGAGCTCAGATACGCAGTATTTT. Translation: CASSVDRGRSSDTQYF.

The chain is built from TRBV25-1 and TRBJ1-1; 8 nucleotides agree with TRBD1. The CDR3 length is 17 residues. Trimming removed 0 bases from V and 2 bases from J; junction bases left unmatched: 8. Germline CDR1 MGHDK, CDR2 SYGVNS. The CDR3 spells CASSEYFQAGGNTEAFF. In nucleotides, the CDR3 is TGTGCCAGCAGTGAATATTTCCAGGCAGGGGGCAACACTGAAGCTTTCTTT.

V gene TRBV13 combines with J gene TRBJ2-5; 9 nucleotides line up with TRBD1. CDR1 PRHDT and CDR2 FYEKMQ come from the germline V gene (reference sequence). The CDR3 is made up of 15 amino acids. The J segment lost 5 bases and the V segment lost 2 bases, leaving 6 bases of the junction unmatched. CDR3 bases: TGTGCCAGCAGCTTAACCGGGACAGGGTTCGAGACCCAGTACTTC. The encoded protein is CASSLTGTGFETQYF.

V gene TRBV6-1 combines with J gene TRBJ2-2, with 7 positions matching TRBD2. The CDR3 extends over 16 amino acids. Trimming at V came to 4 bases and at J to 4 bases, leaving 9 bases not matched to a gene. In germline, CDR1 is MNHNS, CDR2 SASEGT. The CDR3 loop reads CASSGRLAPSTGELFF. The CDR3, as DNA: TGTGCCAGCAGTGGGAGACTAGCCCCGAGCACCGGGGAGCTGTTTTTT.

This clone showed up just once. The rearrangement links TRBV6-5 to TRBJ2-5; TRBD2 agrees at 7 bases. The CDR3 totals 15 residues. CDR1 and CDR2 (germline): MNHEY, SVGAGI. J was trimmed by 7 bases and V by 5 bases; bases with no gene match: 13. Here the CDR3 reads CASSATGGGIGTQYF. The CDR3 bases are TGTGCCAGCAGTGCGACTGGCGGGGGTATAGGGACCCAGTACTTC.

The chain links TRBV2 to TRBJ1-1, with D hard to call. Germline CDR1 is SNHLY and CDR2 is FYNNEI. V was trimmed by 1 base and J by 5 bases, leaving 11 bases between them. CDR3 size: 14 residues. CDR3 amino acids: CASSEGAERTEAFF. The CDR3 region has the DNA TGTGCCAGCAGTGAAGGAGCAGAGCGGACTGAAGCTTTCTTT.

V and J are TRBV5-1 and TRBJ2-1; D ambiguous. Trimming stripped 0 bases from V and 5 bases from J, with 6 bases between. The CDR3 is 13 residues long. Germline V gives CDR1 SGHRS, CDR2 YFSETQ. This CDR3 reads CASSLDQNNEQFF. CDR3 DNA: TGCGCCAGCAGCTTGGATCAGAACAATGAGCAGTTCTTC.

This chain joins TRBV27 and TRBJ1-6; D may be TRBD1 (5 bases). Germline V gene data show CDR1 as MNHEY and CDR2 as SMNVEV (reference sequence). Trimming cost V 3 bases and J 10 bases, with 13 bases left between them. The CDR3 spans 14 residues. The CDR3 region has the DNA TGTGCCAGCAGTTTCCCCAGGGAGGGGTCACCCCTCCACTTT. This encodes CASSFPREGSPLHF.

The rearrangement joins TRBV4-1 to TRBJ2-1; TRBD2 matches at 10 bases. Germline CDR1 reads MGHRA; CDR2 reads YSYEKL. This CDR3 comprises 13 residues. The J segment lost 5 bases and the V segment lost 8 bases, leaving 3 bases of the junction unmatched. The DNA of the CDR3 is TGCGCCAGCGGACTAGCGGCAAACAATGAGCAGTTCTTC. It is translated as CASGLAANNEQFF.

The rearrangement joins TRBV6-1 to TRBJ1-5; 7 nucleotides line up with TRBD1. Trimming at V came to 4 bases and at J to 7 bases, leaving 10 bases not matched to a gene. The CDR3 is 15 residues long. CDR1 is MNHNS, CDR2 SASEGT, per germline. The CDR3 DNA reads as TGTGCCAGCAGTGCAACACAGGGGCAGGGCCAGCCCCAGCATTTT. Translated: CASSATQGQGQPQHF.

The CDR3 reads CASQGTLNGYTF. CDR3 in DNA: TGTGCCAGCCAGGGGACCCTCAATGGCTACACCTTC. The chain joins TRBV9 to TRBJ1-2; D might be TRBD1 (6 bases). Germline values: CDR1 SGDLS, CDR2 YYNGEE. Trimming pared 7 bases from V and 6 bases from J, leaving 13 bases between. The CDR3 is 12 residues long. The full variable domain, in which reference TRBV9 and TRBJ1-2 provide the parts outside the CDR3, is DSGVTQTPKHLITATGQRVTLRCSPRSGDLSVYWYQQSLDQGLQFLIQYYNGEERAKGNILERFSAQQFPDLHSELNLSSLELGDSALYFCASQGTLNGYTFGSGTRLTVV.

V and J are TRBV19 and TRBJ1-1; no clear D gene. CDR3 length: 15 residues. V was pared by 3 bases and J by 0 bases, with 11 bases between. Germline V lookup: CDR1 LNHDA, CDR2 SQIVND (reference sequence). CDR3 sequence: CASSIVPAVNTEAFF. The CDR3 DNA is TGTGCCAGTAGTATTGTTCCCGCAGTGAACACTGAAGCTTTCTTT.

This clone appeared once. The chain links TRBV18 to TRBJ1-1; D possibly corresponds to TRBD1 (6 bases). V was shortened by 3 bases and J by 4 bases, with 15 bases between the two germline ends. This CDR3 contains 15 residues. Looked up from germline, CDR1 is KGHSH and CDR2 is LQKENI. CDR3 sequence reads: CASSPNTGMGTEAFF. Written as DNA, the CDR3 is TGTGCCAGCTCACCCAATACAGGGATGGGCACTGAAGCTTTCTTT. The full variable domain, completed using reference TRBV18 and TRBJ1-1, is NAGVMQNPRHLVRRRGQEARLRCSPMKGHSHVYWYRQLPEEGLKFMVYLQKENIIDESGMPKERFSAEFPKEGPSILRIQQVVRGDSAAYFCASSPNTGMGTEAFFGQGTRLTVV.

This rearrangement joins TRBV6-5 to TRBJ2-1, with D perhaps matching TRBD1 (6 bases). CDR1 is MNHEY, CDR2 SVGAGI, per germline. V was trimmed by 6 bases and J by 2 bases, leaving 11 bases between them. The CDR3 extends over 14 amino acids. The CDR3 sequence: CASRFRGAYNEQFF. The CDR3 DNA reads TGTGCCAGCAGATTCAGGGGTGCCTACAATGAGCAGTTCTTC.

The rearrangement links TRBV27 to TRBJ1-1; a weak D match, TRBD1 (5 bases). The V end was cut by 2 bases, the J end by 1 base, with 8 bases between. CDR1 is MNHEY and CDR2 is SMNVEV in the germline V gene (reference sequence). The CDR3 has 14 amino acids. As DNA, the CDR3 is TGTGCCAGCAGTTTAGGCCAGGGGAACACTGAAGCTTTCTTT. It translates to CASSLGQGNTEAFF.

The genes are TRBV7-9 and TRBJ1-4; 8 bases match TRBD1. The CDR3 is 15 amino acids. Germline-derived CDR1 and CDR2 are SEHNR and FQNEAQ (reference sequence). V lost 4 bases and J lost 7; bases outside the gene matches: 8. CDR3 in amino acids: CASSSSGTGPEKLFF. CDR3 coding DNA: TGTGCCAGCAGCTCATCCGGGACAGGCCCTGAAAAACTGTTTTTT.

The CDR3 reads CASSALAGVRETQYF. DNA for the CDR3: TGTGCCAGCAGCGCGTTAGCGGGGGTCAGAGAGACCCAGTACTTC. The chain employs TRBV9 and TRBJ2-5; 9 bases map to TRBD2. Germline CDR1 reads SGDLS; CDR2 reads YYNGEE. The CDR3 runs to 15 residues. The V and J ends lost 3 bases and 4 bases, in that order; junction bases with no gene match: 7.